This T cell receptor (beta chain) comes out of a study of T cell responses to AZD1222 COVID-19 vaccine. Study-wide findings and caveats: The reported proportion of spike-specific TCRs targeting unmutated variant regions was nearly half. Mostly white British, mostly female donors; authors suggested clonal diversity may be underestimated. Along spike, vaccine-associated CD4 TCRs were found throughout, with dominance at 160-218 and 743-854.

V dropped 7 bases and J dropped 3 bases, with 21 bases sitting between them. The CDR3 contains 17 residues. CDR1 is KGHDR and CDR2 is SFDVKD in the germline V gene. Some clones are missing from TCRdb's copy, which holds only in-frame ones; the method was immunoSEQ multiplex PCR. The data hold some 140,000 clones, with 93% observed a single time. As concerns this clone: Antigen specificity is unknown.

The sample was peripheral blood, taken on day 0 of AZD1222 vaccination. This clonotype originated in an adult in good health. V usage is TRBV24-1 and J usage is TRBJ2-1; D is possibly TRBD1 or TRBD2 (5 bases each). CDR3 in amino acids: CATRGTPGTDNYNEQFF. CDR3 bases: TGTGCCACCAGAGGAACTCCCGGGACGGACAACTACAATGAGCAGTTCTTC.